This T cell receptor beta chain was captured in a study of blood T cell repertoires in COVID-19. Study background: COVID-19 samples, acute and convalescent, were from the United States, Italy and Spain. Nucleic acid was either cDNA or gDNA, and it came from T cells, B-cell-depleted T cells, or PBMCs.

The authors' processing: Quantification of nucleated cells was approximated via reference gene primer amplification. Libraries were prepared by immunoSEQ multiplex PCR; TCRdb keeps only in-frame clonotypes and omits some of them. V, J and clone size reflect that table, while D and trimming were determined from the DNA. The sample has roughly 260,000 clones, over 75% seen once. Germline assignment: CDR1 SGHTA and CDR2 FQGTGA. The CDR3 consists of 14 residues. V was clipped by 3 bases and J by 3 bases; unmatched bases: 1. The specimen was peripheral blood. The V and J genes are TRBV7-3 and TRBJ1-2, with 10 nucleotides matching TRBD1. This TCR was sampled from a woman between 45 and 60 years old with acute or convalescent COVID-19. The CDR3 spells CASSLTGGDYGYTF. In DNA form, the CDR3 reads TGTGCCAGCAGCTTGACAGGGGGCGACTATGGCTACACCTTC.